Below, 7 T cell receptor beta chains from the same sample are listed, as sequenced in a study of cytomegalovirus exposure and HLA in healthy donors. This PCR relied on a set of 60 Vbeta primers and 13 Jbeta primers. Assay used: immunoSEQ multiplex PCR; TCRdb lists only in-frame clones, some missing. Its listing shows 120,000 to 150,000 clones. Sequencing was done on a sample of PBMCs. These receptors originate from a woman in her 50s in good health and CMV-seronegative.

The chain combines TRBV4-2 with TRBJ2-3; the match to TRBD1 covers 12 bases. The junction had 15 bases not matched to a gene; V was cut back by 2 bases and J by 0 bases. CDR1 is LGHNA, CDR2 YNFKEQ, per germline. The CDR3 totals 21 residues. In DNA form, the CDR3 reads TGTGCCAGCAGCCAACGCTGGGACAGGGGGCCCGAATTAACTAGCACAGATACGCAGTATTTT. Protein: CASSQRWDRGPELTSTDTQYF.

CDR3 protein: CASSLTHSQTGRGTQYF. The CDR3 region has the DNA TGCGCCAGCAGCCTCACACACTCGCAGACAGGGCGGGGGACCCAGTACTTC. V and J are TRBV4-1 and TRBJ2-5, with D maybe TRBD1 (7 bases). Between the trimmed V and J ends, which lost 4 bases and 7 bases, there was a span of 25 bases. The CDR3 loop spans 17 amino acids. Germline V gives CDR1 MGHRA, CDR2 YSYEKL.

The chain couples TRBV7-9 to TRBJ1-1; D not resolved. Germline V gene lookup returns CDR1 SEHNR and CDR2 FQNEAQ (reference sequence). There are 15 residues in the CDR3. Trimming shortened V by 1 base and J by 1 base, and 10 bases separated the two germline ends. CDR3 amino acids: CASSLGRRPNTEAFF. In DNA, the CDR3 is TGTGCCAGCAGCTTAGGGCGGAGACCGAACACTGAAGCTTTCTTT.

The rearrangement uses TRBV6-4 and TRBJ2-3; 9 bases agree with TRBD2. The CDR3 contains 16 residues. J lost 5 bases, V lost 3 bases, and 9 bases had no gene match. Germline assignment: CDR1 MRHNA and CDR2 SNTAGT. CDR3 DNA: TGTGCCAGCAGTGAGAGAGGTGGAGCGGGAGGAGATACGCAGTATTTT. It specifies CASSERGGAGGDTQYF.

V gene TRBV13 combines with J gene TRBJ1-3; D unclear. CDR3 size: 14 residues. The V gene lost 4 bases and the J gene lost 0 bases, with 7 bases spanning the gap. From germline, CDR1 is PRHDT and CDR2 FYEKMQ (reference sequence). Here the CDR3 DNA reads TGTGCCAGCAGCTCCGGGGTCTCTGGAAACACCATATATTTT. This sequence encodes CASSSGVSGNTIYF.

J is TRBJ2-3 and V is TRBV5-1; 8 nucleotides align to TRBD2. After removal of 4 bases from V and 4 bases from J, the junction contained 11 bases not matched to a gene. Per the germline V gene, CDR1 is SGHRS and CDR2 is YFSETQ. The CDR3 is 16 amino acids. The chain's CDR3 is CASSPKTSAGADTQYF. The CDR3 bases are TGCGCCAGCAGCCCCAAGACTAGCGCGGGAGCAGATACGCAGTATTTT.

This chain joins TRBV18 and TRBJ1-1; the D gene is possibly TRBD1 (5 bases). Germline V gene sequence: CDR1 KGHSH, CDR2 LQKENI. The germline V and J ends were trimmed by 5 bases and 4 bases, with 11 bases remaining between them. CDR3 length: 13 amino acids. The CDR3 is CASSATQGTEAFF. CDR3 DNA sequence: TGTGCCAGCTCAGCAACGCAGGGCACTGAAGCTTTCTTT.